This TCR beta chain was sequenced in a study of identical twins (dated by TCRdb to 2016 to 2018). Some background on the complete study: To test whether fetal clonotypes persist, this study deep-sequenced TCR alpha and beta repertoires from monozygotic twins, from unrelated adults of various ages, and from cord blood. To rule out contamination, the twin experiments were replicated at different times with different library preparation protocols.

V loses 5 bases at its end and J loses 5 bases; junction bases beyond the gene matches: 15. There are 17 amino acids in the CDR3, from cysteine to phenylalanine inclusive. The only DNA kept is the CDR3, 51 bases in frame from the first base. Libraries came from 5' RACE. Instrument on record: Illumina HiSeq 2000. A universal primer binding site was added through template switching, and the final cDNA carried a unique molecular identifier so that TCR cDNA molecules could be counted accurately. First-strand cDNA for TCR alpha and beta chains was synthesized from specific primers in the conserved constant-segment region. To control for contamination, every cDNA library was double barcoded, receiving both a SMART-Mk sample barcode and Illumina barcodes. Two successive PCR steps introduced TruSeq adapter sequences along with Illumina sample barcodes. Sequencing of the TCR alpha and beta cDNA libraries was done on the Illumina HiSeq platform using custom primers. The study's processing was this. Raw reads were processed with MiGEC to extract unique molecular identifiers, and MiXCR was used to determine CDR3 positions. For each individual, recombination models were inferred using an EM algorithm with the repgenHMM and IGoR tools. The tcR package in R was used for shared clonotype analysis, with sharing normalized by the product of cloneset sizes. To study raw recombination without the effects of thymic and clonal selection, out-of-frame nonproductive sequences were analyzed. The public reads were run again by TCRdb, first through fastp at Q25 and then through MiXCR, and only productive beta chains were kept. Every CDR3 protein is listed once, alongside the most common genes and DNA of its rows. The V and J calls here are based on TCRdb, not the publication. A total of 500,000 to 700,000 distinct CDR3 sequences appear in this sample, just over 7% of them only once. Of the sample, about 1.6% is held by the ten largest clones.

In its sample, this clonotype was seen a few times. Its recognized antigen is unknown. No much larger clone is present one base from it, and per-base qualities are unavailable. Study-wide conclusions, independent of this receptor: Abundant cord blood beta clonotypes carried fewer insertions; young adult naive repertoires showed a weaker similar trend, while memory repertoires showed none. Recombination models systematically underestimated out-of-frame TCR alpha sharing in monozygotic twins but agreed with sharing between unrelated individuals. Because the same donors could not be followed over many years, the conclusions depended on cross-sectional statistical analysis. Zero-insertion analyses could be partly confounded by invariant T cells such as MAIT and iNKT, although diverse VJ usage argued against such confounding for most clonotypes. Excess twin sharing in beta out-of-frame sequences was weaker because fewer shared sequences lowered the signal-to-noise ratio. Compared with coincidental sharing between unrelated individuals, out-of-frame TCR alpha sequences shared between twins had an excess of sequences with low generation probability.

Only healthy Caucasian donors were included. The twin cohort comprised three pairs of female monozygotic twins, all aged about 18 to 29 years. RNA for TCR libraries was isolated from peripheral blood mononuclear cells. This sample was shared with a second study, whose subject was yellow fever vaccine responses in identical twins. Taken from the second paper: According to the authors, in identical twins the way T cells responded to vaccination appeared partly convergent and partly personalized. In identical twins, the study followed T cell clones that responded to the vaccine with precision.

The source material was PBMCs. The chain couples TRBV12-3 or TRBV12-4 to TRBJ2-5; a stretch of 9 junction bases matches TRBD2. The sequence was collected from a woman between 18 and 29 years old in good health. The nucleotide sequence is TGTGCCAGCAGTCTAGGACTTGGCGGGGGGGCGATGGAGACCCAGTACTTC. Translated, this gives CASSLGLGGGAMETQYF.